This is a list of T cell receptor beta chains from one sample in a study of blood T cell repertoires in COVID-19. Here immunoSEQ multiplex PCR was the method, and the copy in TCRdb shows in-frame clones only, minus some. The sample records approximately 170,000 clones, 85% to 90% being singletons. The sample taken for sequencing was peripheral blood. The source is a woman between 65 and 79 years old with acute or convalescent COVID-19. The CDR3 runs from the conserved cysteine through the conserved F or W. Each record gives: V gene, clone size, J gene, CDR3 length, D gene, CDR3 DNA, CDR3 protein. The D gene is left open where the match is weak. Clone size is not always given. Where it is, it says once, few, many or a class for expanded clones.

V: TRBV5-5
size: .
J: TRBJ2-7
length: 16
D: TRBD1
DNA: TGTGCCAGCAGCTTGGACCCGGGACAGGGGGCTGGGGAGCAGTACTTC
CDR3: CASSLDPGQGAGEQYF

V: TRBV3-1/TRBV3-2
size: .
J: TRBJ2-1
length: 15
D: TRBD2
DNA: TGTGCCAGCAGCCACCCCGGACTAGCCTACAATGAGCAGTTCTTC
CDR3: CASSHPGLAYNEQFF

V: TRBV4-1
size: .
J: TRBJ1-1
length: 15
D: TRBD1
DNA: TGCGCCAGCAGCCAACGACAGGGGCAGAACACTGAAGCTTTCTTT
CDR3: CASSQRQGQNTEAFF

V: TRBV7-2
size: once
J: TRBJ2-4
length: 14
D: .
DNA: TGTGCCAATCCTACGGGGGAATGCGAAAACATTCAGTACTTC
CDR3: CANPTGECENIQYF

V: TRBV3-1/TRBV3-2
size: .
J: TRBJ2-3
length: 16
D: .
DNA: TGTGCCAGCAGCCAAGGGAAATTCAGGGAAATAGATACGCAGTATTTT
CDR3: CASSQGKFREIDTQYF

V: TRBV27
size: .
J: TRBJ2-1
length: 15
D: .
DNA: TGTGCCAGCAGCCGGACGTGGGGCTCGTACAATGAGCAGTTCTTC
CDR3: CASSRTWGSYNEQFF

V: TRBV4-2
size: .
J: TRBJ1-3
length: 15
D: .
DNA: TGTGCCAGCAGCCAAGATTACTTCGTTGGAAACACCATATATTTT
CDR3: CASSQDYFVGNTIYF

V: TRBV12-3/TRBV12-4
size: .
J: TRBJ1-2
length: 13
D: .
DNA: TGTGCCAGCAGGGCCAACAGGGATCGGGGCTACACCTTC
CDR3: CASRANRDRGYTF

V: TRBV10-2
size: .
J: TRBJ1-3
length: 15
D: .
DNA: TGCGCCAGCAGTGAGTGGGGCACCTCTGGAAACACCATATATTTT
CDR3: CASSEWGTSGNTIYF

V: TRBV7-2
size: .
J: TRBJ1-2
length: 16
D: TRBD1
DNA: TGTGCCAGCAGCCCCCGACGGGACAGGGGGGTGGAGGGCTACACCTTC
CDR3: CASSPRRDRGVEGYTF

V: TRBV27
size: .
J: TRBJ1-5
length: 15
D: .
DNA: TGTGCCAGCAGTTTAGACCGTCAGGGCAGGCAGCCCCAGCATTTT
CDR3: CASSLDRQGRQPQHF

V: TRBV7-8
size: .
J: TRBJ1-2
length: 19
D: TRBD1
DNA: TGTGCCAGCAGCTTAGTGGGGACAGATCGCTACATTTCGAACTATGGCTACACCTTC
CDR3: CASSLVGTDRYISNYGYTF

V: TRBV5-5
size: .
J: TRBJ1-3
length: 14
D: .
DNA: TGTGCCAGCAGCCTGACAGTCTCTGGAAACACCATATATTTT
CDR3: CASSLTVSGNTIYF

V: TRBV27
size: .
J: TRBJ1-6
length: 14
D: .
DNA: TGTGCCAGCAGTTATGGAGGGTATAATTCACCCCTCCACTTT
CDR3: CASSYGGYNSPLHF

V: TRBV10-2
size: once
J: TRBJ1-1
length: 15
D: .
DNA: TGCGCCAGCAGTGTGCAGGGGCCAAAGAACACTGAAGCTTTCTTT
CDR3: CASSVQGPKNTEAFF

V: TRBV5-1
size: .
J: TRBJ1-1
length: 14
D: .
DNA: TGCGCCAGCAGACTTGGGGGCAAGAACACTGAAGCTTTCTTT
CDR3: CASRLGGKNTEAFF

V: TRBV24-1
size: .
J: TRBJ1-1
length: 13
D: TRBD1
DNA: TGTGCCACCCAGGGGGCAATGAACACTGAAGCTTTCTTT
CDR3: CATQGAMNTEAFF

V: TRBV30
size: .
J: TRBJ1-2
length: 14
D: .
DNA: TGTGCCTGGAGTAATGAGAGAACTAACTATGGCTACACCTTC
CDR3: CAWSNERTNYGYTF

V: TRBV9
size: .
J: TRBJ2-1
length: 17
D: .
DNA: TGTGCCAGCAGCGTATCCCCGGGGTGGCGGGACCGAAATGAGCAGTTCTTC
CDR3: CASSVSPGWRDRNEQFF

V: TRBV4-3
size: .
J: TRBJ2-7
length: 13
D: .
DNA: TGCGCCAGCAGCCAAGAACGGTACTACGAGCAGTACTTC
CDR3: CASSQERYYEQYF

V: TRBV2
size: once
J: TRBJ1-1
length: 14
D: .
DNA: TGTGCCACCGAGGGAACAAGGGCCCGGACTGAAGCTTTCTTT
CDR3: CATEGTRARTEAFF

V: TRBV5-6
size: few
J: TRBJ1-5
length: 13
D: TRBD1
DNA: TGTGCCAGCAGCCAGGACAGGGATCAGCCCCAGCATTTT
CDR3: CASSQDRDQPQHF

V: TRBV24-1
size: once
J: TRBJ2-5
length: 19
D: TRBD2
DNA: TGTGCCACCAGTCCCGGGACTAGCGGGAGAGGGGGGCTCCAAGAGACCCAGTACTTC
CDR3: CATSPGTSGRGGLQETQYF

V: TRBV4-2
size: few
J: TRBJ1-2
length: 16
D: .
DNA: TGTGCCAGCAGCCAAGATCCCCTACCCCAAATCTATGGCTACACCTTC
CDR3: CASSQDPLPQIYGYTF

V: TRBV30
size: .
J: TRBJ2-6
length: 16
D: .
DNA: TGTGCCTGGAGTGTTGCCACCAGCTCTGGGGCCAACGTCCTGACTTTC
CDR3: CAWSVATSSGANVLTF

V: TRBV11-2
size: .
J: TRBJ1-2
length: 16
D: .
DNA: TGTGCCAGCAGCTTAGGGAGGGGCACACCAAACTATGGCTACACCTTC
CDR3: CASSLGRGTPNYGYTF

V: TRBV20-1
size: .
J: TRBJ2-3
length: 17
D: TRBD2
DNA: TGCAGTGCTAGTTCCATCCGTCGGACTAGCGGCACAGATACGCAGTATTTT
CDR3: CSASSIRRTSGTDTQYF

V: TRBV14
size: .
J: TRBJ1-2
length: 13
D: .
DNA: TGTGCCAGCAGCCAAGGGGGGCCTGGAGGCTACACCTTC
CDR3: CASSQGGPGGYTF

V: TRBV5-8
size: once
J: TRBJ1-1
length: 17
D: .
DNA: TGTGCCAGCAGCTTGGGCAGGGTTCTTCTTTTGGACACTGAAGCTTTCTTT
CDR3: CASSLGRVLLLDTEAFF